This T cell receptor beta chain emerged from a study of blood T cells in healthy people across ages. Study-wide background: Per two T cells, about one barcoded beta molecule was captured through template switching. Study findings and constraints: Both higher diversity and more naive CD4+ cells marked long-lived donors when set against aged donors.

This clonotype showed up just a few times. Its antigen is undetermined. Since a much larger clone is just one base distant, this may be a read error. A second PCR, run for roughly 6 to 11 cycles, used a sample-barcoded 5' primer plus a J-beta primer mix. One entry per CDR3 protein, called by TCRdb with MiXCR from the 5' RACE reads. The sample shows hundreds of thousands of distinct CDR3 sequences, roughly 30% of them seen only once. This CDR3 has 16 residues. Germline lookup yields CDR1 SGHAT and CDR2 FQNNGV. V usage is TRBV11-2 and J usage is TRBJ2-1, with 8 nucleotides matching TRBD1. The end of the DNA is better explained by TRBJ2-7, so the J call may be wrong. The sequence came from a woman aged 80 or older in good health. The sequencing input was blood. The DNA of the CDR3 is TGTGCCAGCAGCTCTCCGGACAGGGCCCTCTACAATGAGCAGTACTTC. This encodes CASSSPDRALYNEQYF.